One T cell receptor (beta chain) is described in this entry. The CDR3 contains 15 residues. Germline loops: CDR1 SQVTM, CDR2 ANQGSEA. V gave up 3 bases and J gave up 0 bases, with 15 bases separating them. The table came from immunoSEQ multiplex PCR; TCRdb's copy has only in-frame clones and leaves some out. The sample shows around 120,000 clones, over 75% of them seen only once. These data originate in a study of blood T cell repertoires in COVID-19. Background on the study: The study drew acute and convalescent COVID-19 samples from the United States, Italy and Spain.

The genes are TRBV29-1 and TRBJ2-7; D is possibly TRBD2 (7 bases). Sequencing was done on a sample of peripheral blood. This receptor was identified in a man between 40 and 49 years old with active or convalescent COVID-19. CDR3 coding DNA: TGCAGCGTTGAGTCGGGGGGCGGGAGCTCCTACGAGCAGTACTTC. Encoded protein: CSVESGGGSSYEQYF.